This record looks at one T cell receptor beta chain sequence and its context. Its antigen remains unidentified. The CDR3 runs to 15 residues. Germline lookup yields CDR1 DFQATT and CDR2 SNEGSKA (reference sequence). After re-calling the 5' RACE reads, TCRdb lists one entry per CDR3 protein, DNA absent. The sample table includes some 400,000 distinct CDR3 sequences. The data stem from a study of monozygotic twins with inflammatory bowel disease. Study results and caveats: Patient-to-patient differences in immunosuppressive treatment may have added variability to the repertoires.

The chain links TRBV20-1 to TRBJ2-1; TCRdb selects TRBD2, and the lack of DNA leaves this call unchecked. Sequencing was performed on blood. This receptor was obtained from a human donor with ulcerative colitis or Crohn's disease, or a healthy co-twin of an affected twin (not recorded which). This CDR3 is CSARRGTSGSREQFF.